A selection of T cell receptor beta chains follows, all from one sample in a study of shared clonotypes between healthy human individuals. The method was immunoSEQ multiplex PCR; TCRdb's version includes in-frame clones alone and lacks a portion of them. This repertoire shows roughly 1,800,000 clones, about 95% found once; its top ten account for 1% to 1.5%. The sample comprised naive CD8+ T cells sorted from blood. These receptors all stem from a man between 18 and 35 years old in good health. Both conserved end residues are part of each CDR3. A D gene is named only where the DNA matches it firmly. Expanded clones are given a class, and other clones once, few, many or no size at all.

abundance	v_gene	d_gene	j_gene	CDR3nt	CDR3aa
.	TRBV11-2	.	TRBJ2-7	TGTGCCAGCAGCCCCGAAGGGGAAAATTGGGCTTACGAGCAGTACTTC	CASSPEGENWAYEQYF
once	TRBV10-3	.	TRBJ2-2	TGTGCCATCAGTGAGGGGACAATCCTCGGGGAGCTGTTTTTT	CAISEGTILGELFF
.	TRBV2	TRBD1	TRBJ1-6	TGTGCCAGTTTCCGGGACAGTTCCTATAATTCACCCCTCCACTTT	CASFRDSSYNSPLHF
.	TRBV28	.	TRBJ2-2	TGTGCCAGCTTGGCCGGGGAGCTGTTTTTT	CASLAGELFF
.	TRBV13	TRBD2	TRBJ2-4	TGTGCCAGCAGCATCGGGGGGGCGGCCAAAAACATTCAGTACTTC	CASSIGGAAKNIQYF
.	TRBV4-1	.	TRBJ2-7	TGCGCCAGCAGCTCCGCGGGGTCCTACGAGCAGTACTTC	CASSSAGSYEQYF
.	TRBV19	.	TRBJ2-7	TGTGCCAGTAGTATAGAAGGGGACGAGCAGTACTTC	CASSIEGDEQYF
.	TRBV7-9	.	TRBJ2-7	TGTGCCAGCAGCTCCCCCGGACAGCTCTACGAGCAGTACTTC	CASSSPGQLYEQYF
.	TRBV6-1	TRBD2	TRBJ2-7	TGTGCCAGCAGTGAAGCTGAGCGGGAGGCTCTTCCCTACGAGCAGTACTTC	CASSEAEREALPYEQYF
.	TRBV6-5	.	TRBJ2-7	TGTGCCAGCAGTCCCGGGACAGCGGGGTCCTACGAGCAGTACTTC	CASSPGTAGSYEQYF
.	TRBV4-2	.	TRBJ1-2	TGTGCCAGCAGCCAAGAAAGAGCAGGGAACTATGGCTACACCTTC	CASSQERAGNYGYTF
.	TRBV6-5	TRBD1	TRBJ2-1	TGTGCCAGCAGTTACTTGGGACAGGGGAACTACAATGAGCAGTTCTTC	CASSYLGQGNYNEQFF
.	TRBV30	.	TRBJ2-6	TGTGCCTGGTATGGAGCCTCTGGGGCCAACGTCCTGACTTTC	CAWYGASGANVLTF
.	TRBV15	.	TRBJ1-1	TGTGCCACCAGCACGGGACTGGAGGGGAACACTGAAGCTTTCTTT	CATSTGLEGNTEAFF
.	TRBV11-3	.	TRBJ2-7	TGTGCCAGCAGCTTAGACTCTGCCTCCTACGAGCAGTACTTC	CASSLDSASYEQYF
.	TRBV7-6	.	TRBJ2-2	TGTGCCAGCAGCTTAGATCGTTGGGAGCTGTTTTTT	CASSLDRWELFF
.	TRBV13	.	TRBJ2-5	TGTGCCAGCAGCTCGGGAGAACAGGGGTCGGAGACCCAGTACTTC	CASSSGEQGSETQYF
.	TRBV5-4	.	TRBJ1-4	TGTGCCAGCAGCTTCTGGGGGGATGAAAAACTGTTTTTT	CASSFWGDEKLFF
.	TRBV2	TRBD2	TRBJ2-5	TGTGCCAGCAGGCTAGCGGCTCCGCAAGAGACCCAGTACTTC	CASRLAAPQETQYF
.	TRBV13	TRBD2	TRBJ2-7	TGTGCCAGCAGCTTGGGGTGGTCTAGCGGGGGGAACGAGCAGTACTTC	CASSLGWSSGGNEQYF
.	TRBV10-3	.	TRBJ2-7	TGTGCCATCAGAGGGGCCTCGACGTCGGAAATCTACGAGCAGTACTTC	CAIRGASTSEIYEQYF
.	TRBV2	.	TRBJ2-3	TGTGCCAGCCCCGACAGGCGCCGAGCAGATACGCAGTATTTT	CASPDRRRADTQYF
.	TRBV10-2	.	TRBJ2-3	TGCGCCAGCAGTGACAGGTCTAGCGACTTCACAGATACGCAGTATTTT	CASSDRSSDFTDTQYF
.	TRBV4-1	.	TRBJ2-7	TGCGCCAGCAGCCAACCCGACCGTACCTACGAGCAGTACTTC	CASSQPDRTYEQYF
.	TRBV5-4	.	TRBJ1-3	TGTGCCAGCAGCTTGAATAGGGGCTCTGGAAACACCATATATTTT	CASSLNRGSGNTIYF
.	TRBV30	TRBD1	TRBJ2-7	TGTGCCTGGAACACAGGGGTAACCTACGAGCAGTACTTC	CAWNTGVTYEQYF
few	TRBV27	TRBD1	TRBJ1-6	TGTGCCAGCAGTTGGGACAGGGGAAATTCACCCCTCCACTTT	CASSWDRGNSPLHF
.	TRBV27	TRBD2	TRBJ2-7	TGTGCCAGCAGTGTAGCGGGGACGAGCTCCTACGAGCAGTACTTC	CASSVAGTSSYEQYF
.	TRBV14	.	TRBJ2-3	TGTGCCAGCAGCCAAGGGCGGGCCTACACAGATACGCAGTATTTT	CASSQGRAYTDTQYF
once	TRBV9	.	TRBJ2-1	TGTGCCAGTAACTTGGTGTCCTCGAGCTCCTACAATGAGCAGTTCTTC	CASNLVSSSSYNEQFF
.	TRBV4-1	TRBD2	TRBJ2-7	TGCGCCAGCAGCCAAGGGGGACTAGCGGACTACGAGCAGTACTTC	CASSQGGLADYEQYF
.	TRBV18	TRBD1	TRBJ1-3	TGTGCCAGCTTAGCCGGGACAGGGCCTGGAAACACCATATATTTT	CASLAGTGPGNTIYF
.	TRBV2	.	TRBJ2-1	TGTGCCAGCAGTACACTAGTAAGCTCCTACAATGAGCAGTTCTTC	CASSTLVSSYNEQFF
once	TRBV10-2	.	TRBJ2-5	TGCGCCAGCAGTGACGCTAGCCGAACGGAGACCCAGTACTTC	CASSDASRTETQYF
.	TRBV27	TRBD1	TRBJ1-2	TGTGCCAGCAGTTTCAGCACAGGGGAGAGGAGCTATGGCTACACCTTC	CASSFSTGERSYGYTF
.	TRBV25-1	.	TRBJ1-5	TGTGCCAGCAGTGAATACTATAGCAATCAGCCCCAGCATTTT	CASSEYYSNQPQHF
few	TRBV11-2	TRBD1	TRBJ1-2	TGTGCCAGCAGCTGGACAGGGAACGATGGCTACACCTTC	CASSWTGNDGYTF
.	TRBV28	.	TRBJ1-2	TGTGCCAGCAGTTCCCCAAGAGTACCCTCTAAGGGCTACACCTTC	CASSSPRVPSKGYTF
.	TRBV4-1	TRBD1	TRBJ2-3	TGCGCCAGCAGCCAAGAAAAGGACAGGACAGGCCAATGGGGAGATACGCAGTATTTT	CASSQEKDRTGQWGDTQYF
.	TRBV13	.	TRBJ2-3	TGTGCCAGCAGCCCATCTACTAGAGGGGCAGATACGCAGTATTTT	CASSPSTRGADTQYF
.	TRBV9	.	TRBJ1-1	TGTGCCAGCAGCGCCTCGGGACGGCTGAACACTGAAGCTTTCTTT	CASSASGRLNTEAFF
.	TRBV5-6	.	TRBJ2-7	TGTGCCAGCAGCTATGGAGGAGGGGGGCTAACCTACGAGCAGTACTTC	CASSYGGGGLTYEQYF
.	TRBV5-4	TRBD2	TRBJ2-2	TGTGCCAGCAGCTGGTATAGCGGGGCCAACACCGGGGAGCTGTTTTTT	CASSWYSGANTGELFF
.	TRBV5-4	TRBD2	TRBJ2-3	TGTGCCGCAGATTCGGGGACTAGCATAGATACGCAGTATTTT	CAADSGTSIDTQYF
.	TRBV5-1	TRBD1	TRBJ2-5	TGCGCCAGCAGCACCGGGACAGAATACCAAGAGACCCAGTACTTC	CASSTGTEYQETQYF
.	TRBV2	TRBD2	TRBJ2-3	TGTGCCAGCAGTTCCTCAAGAGCGGGGGCCACAGATACGCAGTATTTT	CASSSSRAGATDTQYF
.	TRBV19	.	TRBJ1-1	TGTGCCAGTAGTCCGACGGACACAGAAACTGAAGCTTTCTTT	CASSPTDTETEAFF
.	TRBV2	.	TRBJ2-1	TGTGCCAGCAGTGATTCTCTAGGGACACGCGATGAGCAGTTCTTC	CASSDSLGTRDEQFF
.	TRBV28	TRBD2	TRBJ2-3	TGTGCCAGCAGTTTTGTGCGGGAGTTCACAGATACGCAGTATTTT	CASSFVREFTDTQYF
.	TRBV5-4	TRBD2	TRBJ2-5	TGTGCCAGCAGCTCACCGGGACTAGTGGGGGAGACCCAGTACTTC	CASSSPGLVGETQYF